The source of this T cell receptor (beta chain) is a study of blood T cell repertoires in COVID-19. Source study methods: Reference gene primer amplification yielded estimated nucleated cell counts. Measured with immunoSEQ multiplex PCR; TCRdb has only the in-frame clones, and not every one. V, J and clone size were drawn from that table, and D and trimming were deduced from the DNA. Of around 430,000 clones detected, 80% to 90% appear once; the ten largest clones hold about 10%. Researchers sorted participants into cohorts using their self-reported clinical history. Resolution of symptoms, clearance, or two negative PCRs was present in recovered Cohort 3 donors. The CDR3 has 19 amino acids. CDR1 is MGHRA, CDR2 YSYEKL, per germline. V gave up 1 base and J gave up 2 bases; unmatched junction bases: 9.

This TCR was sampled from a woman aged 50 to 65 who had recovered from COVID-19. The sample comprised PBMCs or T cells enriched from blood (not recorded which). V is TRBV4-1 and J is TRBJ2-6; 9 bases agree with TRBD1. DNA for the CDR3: TGCGCCAGCAGCCAAGTTAGGGGACAGGGAATTGCTGGGGCCAACGTCCTGACTTTC. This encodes CASSQVRGQGIAGANVLTF.